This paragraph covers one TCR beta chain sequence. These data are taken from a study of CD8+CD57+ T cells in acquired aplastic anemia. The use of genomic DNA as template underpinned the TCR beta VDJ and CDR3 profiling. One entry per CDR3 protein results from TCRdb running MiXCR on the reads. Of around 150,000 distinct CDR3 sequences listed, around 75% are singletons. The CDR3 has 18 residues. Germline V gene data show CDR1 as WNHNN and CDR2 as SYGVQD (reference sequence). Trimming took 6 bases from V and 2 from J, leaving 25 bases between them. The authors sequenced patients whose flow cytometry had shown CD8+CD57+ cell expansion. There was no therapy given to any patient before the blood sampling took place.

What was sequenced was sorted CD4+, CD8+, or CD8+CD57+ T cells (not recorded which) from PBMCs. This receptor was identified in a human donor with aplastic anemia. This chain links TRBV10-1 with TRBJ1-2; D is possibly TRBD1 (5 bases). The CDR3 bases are TGCGCCAGCAGCCCCCGGTCGGGAAACGGGCAGGGAAACTATGGCTACACCTTC. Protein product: CASSPRSGNGQGNYGYTF.